This TCR beta chain was sequenced during a study of blood T cell repertoires in COVID-19. TCRdb's copy holds only in-frame clones and misses some; the assay was immunoSEQ multiplex PCR. The sample lists 100,000 to 150,000 clones; roughly 74% were seen once. The V end lost 0 bases, the J end lost 3 bases, and 18 bases lay between the germline ends. Germline CDR1 reads MGHRA; CDR2 reads YSYEKL. The CDR3 length is 19 residues. The source material was peripheral blood. The sequence derives from a man older than 75 with COVID-19, enrolled during active disease. The chain combines TRBV4-1 with TRBJ2-6, with a tentative D call TRBD1 (5 bases). Here the CDR3 reads CASSQDSNPQGYGANVLTF. The CDR3 nucleotides read TGCGCCAGCAGCCAAGATTCCAATCCTCAGGGATATGGGGCCAACGTCCTGACTTTC.